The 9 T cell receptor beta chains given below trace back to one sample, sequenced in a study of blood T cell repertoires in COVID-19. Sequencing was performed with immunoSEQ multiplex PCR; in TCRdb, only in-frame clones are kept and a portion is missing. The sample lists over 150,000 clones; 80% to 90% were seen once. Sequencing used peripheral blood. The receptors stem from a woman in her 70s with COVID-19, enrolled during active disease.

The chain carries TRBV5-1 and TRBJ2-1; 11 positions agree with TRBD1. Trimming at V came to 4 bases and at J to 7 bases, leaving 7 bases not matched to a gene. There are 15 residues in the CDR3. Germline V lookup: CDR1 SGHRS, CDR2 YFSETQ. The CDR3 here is CASSNGQGAGNEQFF. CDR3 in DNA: TGCGCCAGCAGCAACGGACAGGGGGCCGGGAATGAGCAGTTCTTC.

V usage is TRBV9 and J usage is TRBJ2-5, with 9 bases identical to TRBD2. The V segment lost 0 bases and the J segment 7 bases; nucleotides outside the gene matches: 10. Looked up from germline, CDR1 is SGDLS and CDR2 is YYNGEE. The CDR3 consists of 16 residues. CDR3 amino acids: CASSVAGREGRWTQYF. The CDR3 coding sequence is TGTGCCAGCAGCGTAGCCGGGCGGGAGGGCCGGTGGACCCAGTACTTC.

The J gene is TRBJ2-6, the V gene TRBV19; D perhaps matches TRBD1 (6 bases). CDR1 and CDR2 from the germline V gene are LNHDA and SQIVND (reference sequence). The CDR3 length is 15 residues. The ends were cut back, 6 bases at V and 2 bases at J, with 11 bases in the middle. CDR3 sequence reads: CASRQQGAGANVLTF. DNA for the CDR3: TGTGCCAGTAGGCAACAGGGAGCTGGGGCCAACGTCCTGACTTTC.

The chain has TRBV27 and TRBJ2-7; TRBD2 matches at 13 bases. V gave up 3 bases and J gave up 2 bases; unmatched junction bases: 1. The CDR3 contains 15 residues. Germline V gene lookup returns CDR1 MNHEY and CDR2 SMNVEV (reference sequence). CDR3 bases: TGTGCCAGCAGTTTGGGGACTAGCGGGGCCTACGAGCAGTACTTC. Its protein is CASSLGTSGAYEQYF.

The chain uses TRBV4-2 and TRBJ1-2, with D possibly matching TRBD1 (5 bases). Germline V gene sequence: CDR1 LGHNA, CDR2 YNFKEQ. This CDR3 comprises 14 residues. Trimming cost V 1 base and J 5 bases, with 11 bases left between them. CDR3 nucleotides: TGTGCCAGCAGCCAAGCGGGGGAAGGGTATGGCTACACCTTC. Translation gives CASSQAGEGYGYTF.

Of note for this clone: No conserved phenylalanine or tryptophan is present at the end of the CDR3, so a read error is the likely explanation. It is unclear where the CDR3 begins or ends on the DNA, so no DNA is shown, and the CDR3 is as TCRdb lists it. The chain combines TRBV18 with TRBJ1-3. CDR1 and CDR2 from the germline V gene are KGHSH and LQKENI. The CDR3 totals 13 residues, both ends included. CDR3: CASSPSGVSDSLL.

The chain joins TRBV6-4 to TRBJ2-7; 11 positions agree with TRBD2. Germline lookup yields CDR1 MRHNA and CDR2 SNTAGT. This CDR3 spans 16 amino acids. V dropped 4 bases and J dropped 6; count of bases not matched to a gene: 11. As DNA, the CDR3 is TGTGCCAGCAGTGGCCAGACTAGCGGGGAACGGGCCGAGCAGTACTTC. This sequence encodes CASSGQTSGERAEQYF.

The chain's CDR3 is CASGGGEKLFF. For the CDR3, the DNA is TGTGCCAGCGGGGGCGGTGAAAAACTGTTTTTT. This chain connects TRBV9 to TRBJ1-4; a possible D gene is TRBD1 (6 bases). Trimming removed 7 bases from V and 7 bases from J, with 8 bases in between. The length of the CDR3 is 11 residues. Germline CDR1 is SGDLS and CDR2 is YYNGEE.

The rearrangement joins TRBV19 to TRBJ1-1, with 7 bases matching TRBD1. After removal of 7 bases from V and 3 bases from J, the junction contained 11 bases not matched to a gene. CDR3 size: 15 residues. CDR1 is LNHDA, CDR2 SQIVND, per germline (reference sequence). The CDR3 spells CASKRGLGGDTEAFF. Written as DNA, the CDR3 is TGTGCCAGTAAGAGGGGGCTCGGAGGCGACACTGAAGCTTTCTTT.